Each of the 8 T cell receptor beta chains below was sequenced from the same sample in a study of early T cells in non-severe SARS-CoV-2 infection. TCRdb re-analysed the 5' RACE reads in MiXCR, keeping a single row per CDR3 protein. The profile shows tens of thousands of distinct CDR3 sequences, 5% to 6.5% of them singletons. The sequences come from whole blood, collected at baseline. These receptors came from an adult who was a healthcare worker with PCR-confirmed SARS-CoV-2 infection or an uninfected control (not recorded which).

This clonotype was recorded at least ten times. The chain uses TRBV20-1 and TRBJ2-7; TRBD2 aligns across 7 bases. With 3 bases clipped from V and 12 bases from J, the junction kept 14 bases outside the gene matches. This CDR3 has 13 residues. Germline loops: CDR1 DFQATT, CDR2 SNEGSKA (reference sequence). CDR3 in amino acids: CSARALAEGPSYF. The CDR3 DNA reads TGCAGTGCTAGGGCCCTAGCGGAGGGCCCTTCGTACTTC.

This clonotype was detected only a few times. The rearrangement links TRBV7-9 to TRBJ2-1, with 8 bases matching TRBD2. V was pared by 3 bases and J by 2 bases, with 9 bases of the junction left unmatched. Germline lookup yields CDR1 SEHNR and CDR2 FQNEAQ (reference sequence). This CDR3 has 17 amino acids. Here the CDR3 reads CASSFRSGRPTYNEQFF. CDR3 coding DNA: TGTGCCAGCAGCTTCAGGAGCGGGAGACCTACCTACAATGAGCAGTTCTTC.

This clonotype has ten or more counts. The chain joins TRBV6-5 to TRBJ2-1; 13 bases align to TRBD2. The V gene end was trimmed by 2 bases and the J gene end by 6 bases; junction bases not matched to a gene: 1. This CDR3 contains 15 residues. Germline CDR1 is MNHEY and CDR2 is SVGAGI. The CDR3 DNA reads TGTGCCAGCAGTTACGGGACTAGCGGGGTCAATGAGCAGTTCTTC. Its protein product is CASSYGTSGVNEQFF.

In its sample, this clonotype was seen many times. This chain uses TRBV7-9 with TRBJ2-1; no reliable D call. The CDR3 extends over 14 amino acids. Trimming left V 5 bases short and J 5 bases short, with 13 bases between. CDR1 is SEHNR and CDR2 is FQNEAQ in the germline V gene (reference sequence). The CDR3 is CASSREPENNEQFF. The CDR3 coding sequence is TGTGCCAGCAGCCGAGAGCCGGAAAACAATGAGCAGTTCTTC. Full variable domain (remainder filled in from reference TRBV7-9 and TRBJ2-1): DTGVSQNPRHKITKRGQNVTFRCDPISEHNRLYWYRQTLGQGPEFLTYFQNEAQLEKSRLLSDRFSAERPKGSFSTLEIQRTEQGDSAMYLCASSREPENNEQFFGPGTRLTVL.

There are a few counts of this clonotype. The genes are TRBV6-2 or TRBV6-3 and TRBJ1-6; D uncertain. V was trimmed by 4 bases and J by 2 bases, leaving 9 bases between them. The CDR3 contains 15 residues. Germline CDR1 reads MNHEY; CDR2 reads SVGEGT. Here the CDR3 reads CASSLKTAYNSPLHF. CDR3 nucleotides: TGTGCCAGCAGTTTGAAGACGGCCTATAATTCACCCCTCCACTTT.

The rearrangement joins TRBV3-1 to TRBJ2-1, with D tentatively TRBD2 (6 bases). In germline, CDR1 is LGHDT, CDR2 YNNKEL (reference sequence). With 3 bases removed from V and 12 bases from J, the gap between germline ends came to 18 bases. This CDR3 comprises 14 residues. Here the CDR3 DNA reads TGTGCCAGCAGCCAGGGAGTCGACGGGAGCTGGCAGTTCTTC. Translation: CASSQGVDGSWQFF.

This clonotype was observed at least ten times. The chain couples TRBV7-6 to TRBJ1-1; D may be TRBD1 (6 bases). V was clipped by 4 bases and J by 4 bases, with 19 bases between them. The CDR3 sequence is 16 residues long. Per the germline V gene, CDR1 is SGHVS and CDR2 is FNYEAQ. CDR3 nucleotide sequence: TGTGCCAGCAGCTCCGTTTCGGGGGGCCGGGGCACTGAAGCTTTCTTT. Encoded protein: CASSSVSGGRGTEAFF.

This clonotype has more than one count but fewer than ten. CDR3 nucleotides: TGTGCCAGCAGGGGACAGCTTTACAATGAGCAGTTCTTC. Encoded protein: CASRGQLYNEQFF. This chain uses TRBV7-2 with TRBJ2-1, with 7 bases lining up with TRBD1. Trimming took 6 bases from V and 4 from J; bases not matched to a gene: 3. Per germline, CDR1 SGHTA and CDR2 FQGNSA. The length of the CDR3 is 13 residues.